A single sample is the source of the 20 T cell receptor beta chains below, sequenced in a study of metastatic and nonmetastatic thyroid tumors. Thyroid surgery was preceded by no treatment in any patient. TCRdb re-analyzed the PCR reads using MiXCR. The sample has about 69,000 clones; approximately 15% are singletons. The specimen was blood. These receptors originate from a male donor with papillary thyroid cancer or a benign thyroid nodule (not recorded which). Some clones in this sample may be carry-over from other donors' samples.

CDR3 bases: TGTGCCAGAAGACGGACTAGCGGTACTCTCTACGAGCAGTACTTC. Its translation is CARRRTSGTLYEQYF. The chain is built from TRBV27 and TRBJ2-7, with TRBD2 matching over 10 bases. The CDR3 is made up of 15 amino acids. V lost 9 bases, J lost 3 bases, and 11 bases stayed unmatched. Germline V gene data show CDR1 as MNHEY and CDR2 as SMNVEV (reference sequence).

This clone was counted ten times or more. The V call is TRBV30, the J call TRBJ2-5; 12 bases fit TRBD1. With 0 bases clipped from V and 5 bases from J, the junction kept 7 bases outside the gene matches. This CDR3 has 16 amino acids. Germline V gene sequence: CDR1 GTSNPN, CDR2 SVGIG (reference sequence). CDR3 amino acids: CAWSVTGTGGRETQYF. The CDR3 nucleotides read TGTGCCTGGAGTGTAACGGGGACAGGGGGCAGGGAGACCCAGTACTTC.

This clone was picked up many times. Just one base apart from a much larger clone, this may be a read error. The chain recombines TRBV6-1 with TRBJ2-2; possibly TRBD2 for D (5 bases). The CDR3 length is 13 residues. Germline V gene lookup returns CDR1 MNHNS and CDR2 SASEGT. The CDR3 is CASSEDETGELLF. Written as DNA, the CDR3 is TGTGCCAGCAGTGAAGATGAAACCGGGGAGCTGCTTTTT.

This clone came up a few times. The V call is TRBV6-1, the J call TRBJ2-6; D is perhaps TRBD1 (5 bases). The ends were cut back, 4 bases at V and 0 bases at J, with 7 bases in the middle. In germline, CDR1 is MNHNS, CDR2 SASEGT. The CDR3 is 15 residues long. In DNA, the CDR3 is TGTGCCAGCAGTGCAGACAGCTCTGGGGCCAACGTCCTGACTTTC. This sequence encodes CASSADSSGANVLTF.

Of note for this clone: This clone may be a read error of a much larger clone one base away. The V and J genes are TRBV5-6 and TRBJ2-5; D uncertain. Trimming shortened V by 1 base and J by 4 bases, and 14 bases separated the two germline ends. This CDR3 has 15 amino acids. Germline CDR1 reads SGHDT; CDR2 reads YYEEEE. The CDR3 sequence: CASSLPQRCSETQYF. As DNA, the CDR3 is TGTGCCAGCAGCTTGCCTCAAAGGTGCTCAGAGACCCAGTACTTC.

This clone was detected a few times. This sample also contains other DNA sequences that code for the same CDR3. This chain connects TRBV27 to TRBJ2-2, with D unclear. The CDR3 loop spans 15 amino acids. Germline lookup yields CDR1 MNHEY and CDR2 SMNVEV (reference sequence). The V and J ends lost 3 bases and 5 bases respectively, with 13 bases between them. Written as DNA, the CDR3 is TGTGCCAGCAGTTTTGATTCTCGGAATACCGGGGAGCTGTTTTTT. Its protein product is CASSFDSRNTGELFF.

The chain has TRBV28 and TRBJ1-2; tentatively, D is TRBD1 (6 bases). Germline V gene sequence: CDR1 MDHEN, CDR2 SYDVKM. Trimming took off 4 bases at V and 6 bases at J, with 18 bases between the two ends. The CDR3 runs 15 residues. The CDR3: CASSWGPGGRNGYTF. The CDR3 DNA is TGTGCCAGCAGTTGGGGCCCCGGGGGGCGAAATGGCTACACCTTC.

This clone was counted ten times or more. V usage is TRBV19 and J usage is TRBJ2-7; 9 bases match TRBD1. The CDR3 has 16 residues. V shed 4 bases, J shed 0 bases, and the junction held 7 bases outside the gene matches. The germline CDR1 and CDR2 sequences are LNHDA and SQIVND (reference sequence). In DNA, the CDR3 is TGTGCCAGTAGTACCGGGACAGGGACTCTCTCCTACGAGCAGTACTTC. Translation gives CASSTGTGTLSYEQYF.

On this clone itself: With a much larger clone just one base away, this may be a read error. In the same sample, other DNA sequences code for this CDR3. The CDR3 here is CASSTGLAGAETQYF. The CDR3 region has the DNA TGTGCCAGTAGTACAGGACTAGCGGGAGCAGAGACCCAGTACTTC. The V call is TRBV19, the J call TRBJ2-5; TRBD2 agrees at 13 bases. Germline V gives CDR1 LNHDA, CDR2 SQIVND (reference sequence). With 4 bases clipped from V and 4 bases from J, the junction kept 3 bases outside the gene matches. The CDR3 has 15 residues.

This clone was detected many times. V gene TRBV27 combines with J gene TRBJ1-1, with 10 bases fitting TRBD1. The germline CDR1 and CDR2 sequences are MNHEY and SMNVEV (reference sequence). The CDR3 has 15 residues. J lost 3 bases, V lost 4 bases, and 5 bases had no gene match. CDR3 in amino acids: CASSYSGTGDTEAFF. In nucleotides, the CDR3 is TGTGCCAGCAGTTACTCCGGGACAGGGGACACTGAAGCTTTCTTT.

This rearrangement joins TRBV5-1 to TRBJ2-2, with D uncertain. CDR1 and CDR2 from the germline V gene are SGHRS and YFSETQ. This CDR3 has 15 amino acids. Between the trimmed V and J ends, which lost 4 bases and 3 bases, there was a span of 13 bases. CDR3 nucleotides: TGCGCCAGCAGCGTGGGCCGGATAGACACCGGGGAGCTGTTTTTT. Translated, it gives CASSVGRIDTGELFF.

This clone was picked up many times. Other DNA sequences in the same sample also yield this CDR3. The rearrangement uses TRBV5-6 and TRBJ2-5, with no clear D. CDR1 SGHDT and CDR2 YYEEEE come from the germline V gene. V lost 4 bases and J lost 1, with 5 bases in between. The CDR3 is 12 residues long. The CDR3: CASSTSQETQYF. CDR3 in DNA: TGTGCCAGCAGCACATCCCAAGAGACCCAGTACTTC.

The gene calls are TRBV5-1 and TRBJ2-7; no clear D. Trimming stripped 5 bases from V and 0 bases from J, with 12 bases between. Germline CDR1 is SGHRS and CDR2 is YFSETQ. The length of the CDR3 is 14 residues. CDR3 DNA sequence: TGCGCCAGCAGGTCTCTGGGATGCTCCTACGAGCAGTACTTC. It translates to CASRSLGCSYEQYF.

In this sample, this clone turned up many times. The gene calls are TRBV5-5 and TRBJ1-1; D not certain. CDR3 size: 11 residues. The ends were cut back, 2 bases at V and 6 bases at J, with 5 bases in the middle. Germline V lookup: CDR1 SGHKS, CDR2 YYEKEE (reference sequence). As DNA, the CDR3 is TGTGCCAGCAGCTTTCCCTCTGAAGCTTTCTTT. This gives the protein CASSFPSEAFF.

This clone came up many times. The chain links TRBV12-3 or TRBV12-4 to TRBJ2-4; tentative D call: TRBD2 (6 bases). The CDR3 has 12 amino acids. Deletions cut 6 bases from V and 12 bases from J, with 15 bases between. The chain's CDR3 is CASSPWGENQYF. The CDR3 DNA reads TGTGCCAGCAGCCCCTGGGGGGAGAATCAGTACTTC.

This clone was seen many times. The V call is TRBV7-3, the J call TRBJ2-3; possible D gene TRBD2, 6 bases. The CDR3 spans 14 residues. Trimming took off 6 bases at V and 0 bases at J, with 10 bases between the two ends. Germline values: CDR1 SGHTA, CDR2 FQGTGA. The DNA of the CDR3 is TGTGCCAGCAGGCGGGAATTGAGCACAGATACGCAGTATTTT. Amino acids: CASRRELSTDTQYF. Variable domain in full (rest from reference TRBV7-3 and TRBJ2-3): GAGVSQTPSNKVTEKGKYVELRCDPISGHTALYWYRQSLGQGPEFLIYFQGTGAADDSGLPNDRFFAVRPEGSVSTLKIQRTERGDSAVYLCASRRELSTDTQYFGPGTRLTVL.

At least ten counts were recorded for this clone. The chain links TRBV4-3 to TRBJ1-2, with D possibly TRBD1 on 6 matching bases. Germline CDR1 LGHNA, CDR2 YSLEER. The V end was cut by 5 bases, the J end by 4 bases, with 17 bases between. The CDR3 has 15 residues. For the CDR3, the DNA is TGCGCCAGCAGCATTTTGGGGGGGCACGGCTATGGCTACACCTTC. It translates to CASSILGGHGYGYTF.

This clone was seen ten or more times. The CDR3 DNA follows: TGTGCCAGCAGCTTAGCCCCTGGGGCCAACGTCCTGACTTTC. This gives the protein CASSLAPGANVLTF. The J gene is TRBJ2-6, the V gene TRBV7-8; D gene uncertain. Germline CDR1 reads SGHVS; CDR2 reads FQNEAQ. Trimming stripped 0 bases from V and 2 bases from J, with 2 bases between. The CDR3 runs 14 residues.

This clone was picked up a small number of times. A much larger clone differs from this one at a single base, so this may be a read error. The rearrangement joins TRBV4-1 to TRBJ2-7; TRBD2 matches at 12 bases. This CDR3 is built from 18 residues. The germline V gene encodes CDR1 MGHRA and CDR2 YSYEKL. V gave up 4 bases and J gave up 4 bases; unmatched junction bases: 14. As DNA, the CDR3 is TGCGCCAGCAGCCGAGACTTTGAAGGACTAGCGGGAAGTTACGAGCAGTACTTC. Protein: CASSRDFEGLAGSYEQYF.

A few counts support this clone. A single base separates this from a much larger clone, so it may be a read error. Lacking the conserved final phenylalanine or tryptophan, this CDR3 likely reflects a read error. This chain joins TRBV10-2 and TRBJ2-7, with D perhaps given as TRBD1 or TRBD2 (6 bases each). In germline, CDR1 is WSHSY, CDR2 SAAADI. The CDR3 runs to 11 residues. V lost 8 bases to trimming and J lost 6 bases, with 11 bases between them. CDR3 sequence reads: CASGRGREQYL. CDR3 DNA: TGCGCCAGCGGTCGGGGGCGCGAGCAGTACCTC.